A selection of T cell receptor beta chains follows, all from one sample in a study of blood T cell repertoires in COVID-19. The repertoire was sequenced with immunoSEQ multiplex PCR; TCRdb's copy has only in-frame clones and lacks some. In the table there are tens of thousands of clones, 84% of which are singletons. The sequenced sample was peripheral blood. The receptor source for this set is a human donor in a cohort sampled during active COVID-19. Both conserved end residues are part of each CDR3. D genes are given only for firm matches. The size of a clone is reported for some rows only, either as once, few or many, or as a class for expanded clones.

d_call	j_call	cdr3_length	v_call	clone_size	cdr3_nt	cdr3_aa
TRBD1	TRBJ1-6	13	TRBV5-1	.	TGCGCCAGTTCGACAGGGAGTAATTCACCCCTCCACTTT	CASSTGSNSPLHF
TRBD1	TRBJ1-4	17	TRBV18	.	TGTGCCAGCTCACCACTTGGTAGGGGGCTGGCTAATGAAAAACTGTTTTTT	CASSPLGRGLANEKLFF
TRBD1	TRBJ1-2	14	TRBV7-9	.	TGTGCCAGCAGCTGGGACAGGGAGATCTATGGCTACACCTTC	CASSWDREIYGYTF
.	TRBJ1-4	16	TRBV7-9	.	TGTGCCAGCAGCTCCCCCGGCGGGAGATCTAATGAAAAACTGTTTTTT	CASSSPGGRSNEKLFF
TRBD1	TRBJ1-2	15	TRBV28	.	TGTGCCAGCAGTTTTTATCCCGGGACAGGGGCCGGCTACACCTTC	CASSFYPGTGAGYTF
.	TRBJ2-1	20	TRBV15	.	TGTGCCACCAGCAGAGATTGGGGAGTAACCCGGGATAGCTCCTACAATGAGCAGTTCTTC	CATSRDWGVTRDSSYNEQFF
.	TRBJ2-7	12	TRBV6-5	.	TGTGCCAGCAGTACGGACACCTACGAGCAGTACTTC	CASSTDTYEQYF
.	TRBJ2-3	13	TRBV28	.	TGTGCCAGCAGCCAGGGATATTCAGATACGCAGTATTTT	CASSQGYSDTQYF
TRBD2	TRBJ2-1	15	TRBV18	few	TGTGCCAGCTCACCAACCCTAGCGGGGGGCAATGAGCAGTTCTTC	CASSPTLAGGNEQFF
.	TRBJ2-3	16	TRBV4-1	.	TGCGCCAGCAGCCAAGTTCGCGGATACAAGTCAGATACGCAGTATTTT	CASSQVRGYKSDTQYF
TRBD1	TRBJ1-5	19	TRBV10-1	.	TGCGCCAGCAGTGAGTCGGAACCGGGACAGGGGGAGGGCAATCAGCCCCAGCATTTT	CASSESEPGQGEGNQPQHF
.	TRBJ2-1	14	TRBV9	.	TGTGCCAGCAGCGACCCGGGCCGAGGGAATGAGCAGTTCTTC	CASSDPGRGNEQFF
TRBD1	TRBJ2-7	14	TRBV20-1	.	TGCAGTGCTAGTTTGTTCGACAGGGTGGGGGAGCAGTACTTC	CSASLFDRVGEQYF
.	TRBJ2-7	14	TRBV5-6	.	TGTGCCAGCAGCTTGGCCGGAGTTGGCAGCGAGCAGTACTTC	CASSLAGVGSEQYF
.	TRBJ1-6	17	TRBV27	few	TGTGCCAGCAGGACGACCCCGCAGGGCTCCTATAATTCACCCCTCCACTTT	CASRTTPQGSYNSPLHF
.	TRBJ1-1	14	TRBV27	.	TGTGCCAGCAGTCAGGGGAGGGCGAACACTGAAGCTTTCTTT	CASSQGRANTEAFF
TRBD1	TRBJ2-3	15	TRBV19	once	TGTGCCAGTAGTAAGACAGGGGGAAGAACAGATACGCAGTATTTT	CASSKTGGRTDTQYF
.	TRBJ2-7	15	TRBV7-9	.	TGTGCCAGCAGCTACCAGGGGAAGCCGTCCTACGAGCAGTACTTC	CASSYQGKPSYEQYF
.	TRBJ2-2	18	TRBV4-1	.	TGCGCCAGCAGCCAAGAGGTTTTATTCGTCAGGGAATTCGGGGAGCTGTTTTTT	CASSQEVLFVREFGELFF
.	TRBJ2-2	15	TRBV9	few	TGTGCCAGCAGCGTATTGTCCACGAACACCGGGGAGCTGTTTTTT	CASSVLSTNTGELFF
.	TRBJ2-7	14	TRBV9	.	TGTGCCAGCAGCGGCCGGGACAACTCCTACGAGCAGTACTTC	CASSGRDNSYEQYF
TRBD1	TRBJ1-6	16	TRBV27	.	TGTGCCAGCAGTGCTAAACAGGGGGGTATTGGTTCACCCCTCCACTTT	CASSAKQGGIGSPLHF
.	TRBJ1-2	13	TRBV28	.	TGTGCCAGCAGTCCCCGGGGAAGCTATGGCTACACCTTC	CASSPRGSYGYTF
.	TRBJ1-6	14	TRBV6-5	.	TGTGCCAGCAGCCCCAGGGCCTATAATTCACCCCTCCACTTT	CASSPRAYNSPLHF
TRBD1	TRBJ2-5	15	TRBV5-1	.	TGCGCCAGCAGCCCCTGGGACAGTGGAAAAGAGACCCAGTACTTC	CASSPWDSGKETQYF
TRBD1	TRBJ2-7	16	TRBV6-6	few	TGTGCCAGCAGCCCCCTGGGACAGGGGAAGGCCTACGAGCAGTACTTC	CASSPLGQGKAYEQYF
TRBD1	TRBJ2-1	17	TRBV5-1	.	TGCGCCAGCAGCTTGACCCCGGGACAGGGATTCCGGAATGAGCAGTTCTTC	CASSLTPGQGFRNEQFF
.	TRBJ2-1	16	TRBV24-1	once	TGTGCCACCAGTGACGTAACAGGGAGCTCCTACAATGAGCAGTTCTTC	CATSDVTGSSYNEQFF
TRBD2	TRBJ2-3	17	TRBV19	once	TGTGCCAGTAGATCGACGGGAGGTTTGTTAAACACAGATACGCAGTATTTT	CASRSTGGLLNTDTQYF
.	TRBJ2-1	19	TRBV4-3	.	TGCGCCAGCACCTCAGTATGGACAAGGCCCCCTGTCTACGGCAATGAGCAGTTCTTC	CASTSVWTRPPVYGNEQFF
.	TRBJ1-2	16	TRBV4-1	.	TGCGCCAGCAGCCAAGATCTTGTCGACAGGCACTATGGCTACACCTTC	CASSQDLVDRHYGYTF
TRBD2	TRBJ2-1	19	TRBV7-9	.	TGTGCCAGCAGGCCGACTAGCGGGGGAGAAAAGAGCTCCTACAATGAGCAGTTCTTC	CASRPTSGGEKSSYNEQFF
.	TRBJ2-3	15	TRBV19	.	TGTGCCAGTAGTAGCCGTGGGAGTAGCACAGATACGCAGTATTTT	CASSSRGSSTDTQYF
.	TRBJ1-6	14	TRBV6-6	few	TGTGCCAGCACACATTCCAGCTATAATTCACCCCTCCACTTT	CASTHSSYNSPLHF
.	TRBJ2-1	12	TRBV28	few	TGTGCCAGCAGGGAAGGGACAAGGGAGCAGTTCTTC	CASREGTREQFF
.	TRBJ2-3	13	TRBV9	.	TGTGCCAGCAGCGTAGCTAGCACAGATACGCAGTATTTT	CASSVASTDTQYF
.	TRBJ2-1	15	TRBV7-2	.	TGTGCCAGCAGCTTAGAGTGGCAGGGGGGCAATGAGCAGTTCTTC	CASSLEWQGGNEQFF
.	TRBJ2-5	13	TRBV10-3	.	TGTGCCATCATTCCGGACTCTGGAGGGGCCCAGTACTTC	CAIIPDSGGAQYF
.	TRBJ2-7	12	TRBV19	.	TGTGCCAGTAGCGACAGGTACACCGAGCAGTACTTC	CASSDRYTEQYF
.	TRBJ1-2	12	TRBV6-1	.	TGTGCCAGCACCATGACGGGGTATGGCTACACCTTC	CASTMTGYGYTF
.	TRBJ1-5	14	TRBV9	.	TGTGCCAGCAGCGTAGACGGGGGCAATCAGCCCCAGCATTTT	CASSVDGGNQPQHF
.	TRBJ1-2	15	TRBV5-1	.	TGCGCCAGCAGCCCGGGAGAGCCCACCGGGGCCGGCTACACCTTC	CASSPGEPTGAGYTF
.	TRBJ2-2	15	TRBV4-1	.	TGCGCCAGCAGCCAGGGACCTAGCGCTACCGGGGAGCTGTTTTTT	CASSQGPSATGELFF
.	TRBJ2-5	15	TRBV3-1/TRBV3-2	.	TGTGCCAGCAGCCAAGGGGCAGGGGACCAAGAGACCCAGTACTTC	CASSQGAGDQETQYF
TRBD1	TRBJ1-2	14	TRBV9	.	TGTGCCAGCAGCGCGACAGGGACGAACTATGGCTACACCTTC	CASSATGTNYGYTF
TRBD2	TRBJ2-1	17	TRBV4-1	few	TGCGCCAGCAGCCCCCTTCTGGGGCTAGCGGGGGACAATGAGCAGTTCTTC	CASSPLLGLAGDNEQFF
TRBD2	TRBJ2-6	19	TRBV7-9	.	TGTGCCAGCAGCTCACCAGTACTAGCGGGGGCCTCTGGGGCCAACGTCCTGACTTTC	CASSSPVLAGASGANVLTF
.	TRBJ2-3	16	TRBV4-3	.	TGCGCCAGCAGCCAAGATGTGGCGGGGGCCACAGATACGCAGTATTTT	CASSQDVAGATDTQYF
.	TRBJ1-2	13	TRBV3-1/TRBV3-2	.	TGTGCCAGCAGCCAAGCCCAGGGGTATGGCTACACCTTC	CASSQAQGYGYTF
.	TRBJ2-5	15	TRBV10-3	.	TGTGCCATCAGTAGATACAGTGGTTTTCAAGAGACCCAGTACTTC	CAISRYSGFQETQYF
.	TRBJ2-7	13	TRBV10-3	.	TGTGCCATCAGTGAGTCGATGGCGGGAAAGTCATACTTC	CAISESMAGKSYF
TRBD1	TRBJ2-7	14	TRBV7-9	.	TGTGCCAGCAGCCCAGGACAGGGGGGGTACGAGCAGTACTTC	CASSPGQGGYEQYF
TRBD2	TRBJ2-4	15	TRBV6-5	.	TGTGCCAGCAGTTACCTTGCGGGGGGGTCAAACATTCAGTACTTC	CASSYLAGGSNIQYF
TRBD1	TRBJ2-2	13	TRBV29-1	.	TGCAGCCCTGACAGGGCGAACACCGGGGAGCTGTTTTTT	CSPDRANTGELFF
TRBD1	TRBJ1-5	13	TRBV4-1	.	TGCGCCAGCAGCCAGGACAGGGCCCAGCCCCAGCATTTT	CASSQDRAQPQHF
.	TRBJ1-2	12	TRBV3-1/TRBV3-2	.	TGTGCCAGCAGCCAAGGCAGGGGAAGATACACCTTC	CASSQGRGRYTF
.	TRBJ1-2	16	TRBV5-5	.	TGTGCCAGCAGCCCCGTCTACTCCAGGGGTGACTATGGCTACACCTTC	CASSPVYSRGDYGYTF
.	TRBJ1-2	14	TRBV15	.	TGTGCCACCAGCAGAGATCAGGAGGTTGGTGGCTACACCTTC	CATSRDQEVGGYTF
.	TRBJ2-7	15	TRBV21-1	.	TGTGCCAGCAGCAAAGAGGGGACAGTCTCCTACGAGCAGTACTTC	CASSKEGTVSYEQYF
TRBD1	TRBJ1-5	15	TRBV6-2/TRBV6-3	.	TGTGCCAGCAGTTACCGGACAGGGGGAGCCCAGCCCCAGCATTTT	CASSYRTGGAQPQHF